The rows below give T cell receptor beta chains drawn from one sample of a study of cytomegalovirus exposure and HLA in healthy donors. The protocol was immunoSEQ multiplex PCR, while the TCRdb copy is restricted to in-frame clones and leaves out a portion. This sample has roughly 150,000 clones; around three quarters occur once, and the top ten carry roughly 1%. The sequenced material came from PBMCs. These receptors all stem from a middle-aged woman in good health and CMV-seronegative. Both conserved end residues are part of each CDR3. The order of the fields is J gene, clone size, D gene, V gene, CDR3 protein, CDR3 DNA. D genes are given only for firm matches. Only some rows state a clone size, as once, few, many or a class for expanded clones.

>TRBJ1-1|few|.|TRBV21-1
CARGQVNTEAFF
TGTGCCAGGGGACAGGTGAACACTGAAGCTTTCTTT
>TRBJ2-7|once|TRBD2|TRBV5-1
CASSLTSGSSYEQYF
TGCGCCAGCAGCCTAACTAGCGGGAGCTCCTACGAGCAGTACTTC
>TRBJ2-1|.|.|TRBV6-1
CAAPRRASIVDEQFF
TGTGCCGCTCCCCGTCGCGCTAGTATCGTCGATGAGCAGTTCTTC
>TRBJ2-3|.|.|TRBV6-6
CASSPQDRRADTQYF
TGTGCCAGCAGCCCACAAGACAGGCGGGCAGATACGCAGTATTTT
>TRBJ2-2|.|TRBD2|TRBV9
CASSLTSGNVGGELFF
TGTGCCAGCAGCCTAACTAGCGGGAATGTGGGCGGGGAGCTGTTTTTT
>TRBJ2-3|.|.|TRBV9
CASSPQAVADTQYF
TGTGCCAGCAGCCCGCAAGCGGTGGCAGATACGCAGTATTTT
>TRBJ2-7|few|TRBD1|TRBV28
CAGKGQGAYEQYF
TGTGCCGGTAAGGGGCAGGGGGCTTACGAGCAGTACTTC
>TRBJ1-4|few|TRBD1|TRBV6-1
CASQQGIDEKLFF
TGTGCCAGCCAACAGGGGATAGATGAAAAACTGTTTTTT
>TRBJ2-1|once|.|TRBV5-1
CASSYESQGEQFF
TGCGCCAGCAGCTACGAAAGCCAGGGTGAGCAGTTCTTC
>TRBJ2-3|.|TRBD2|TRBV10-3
CAISETSGITDTQYF
TGTGCCATCAGTGAGACTAGCGGAATCACAGATACGCAGTATTTT
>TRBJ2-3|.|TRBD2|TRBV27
CASSSLPAGDGTDTQYF
TGTGCCAGCAGTTCCCTTCCAGCGGGAGACGGCACAGATACGCAGTATTTT
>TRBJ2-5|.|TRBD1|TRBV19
CASSRGRETQYF
TGTGCCTCGAGCAGGGGGCGAGAGACCCAGTACTTC
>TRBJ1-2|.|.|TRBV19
CASSTPQGFRYGYTF
TGTGCCAGTAGTACCCCCCAGGGGTTTCGCTATGGCTACACCTTC
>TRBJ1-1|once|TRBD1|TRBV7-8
CASSPEQGAWNTEAFF
TGTGCCAGCAGCCCCGAACAGGGGGCGTGGAACACTGAAGCTTTCTTT
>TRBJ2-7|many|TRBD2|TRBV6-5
CASSYGPGRDEQYF
TGTGCCAGCAGTTACGGGCCAGGGAGGGACGAGCAGTACTTC
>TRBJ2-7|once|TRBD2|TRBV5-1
CASSFGGAEQYF
TGCGCCAGCAGCTTCGGGGGGGCCGAGCAGTACTTC
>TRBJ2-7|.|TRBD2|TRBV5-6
CASSLGAGGYEQYF
TGTGCCAGCAGCTTGGGAGCGGGAGGGTACGAGCAGTACTTC
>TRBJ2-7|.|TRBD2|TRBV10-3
CAIKAQREGHEQYF
TGTGCCATCAAAGCTCAGCGGGAGGGGCACGAGCAGTACTTC
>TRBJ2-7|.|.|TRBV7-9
CASSLAGAGEQYF
TGTGCCAGCAGCCTAGCAGGAGCGGGCGAGCAGTACTTC
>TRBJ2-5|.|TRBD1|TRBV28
CASSSFTGTGRGTQYF
TGTGCCAGCAGTTCATTCACCGGGACAGGGAGGGGGACCCAGTACTTC
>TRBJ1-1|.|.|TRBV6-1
CASPKGAVTEAFF
TGTGCCAGCCCTAAAGGGGCAGTCACTGAAGCTTTCTTT
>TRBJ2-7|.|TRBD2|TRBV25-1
CASSEGAGGSEQYF
TGTGCCAGCAGTGAAGGAGCGGGAGGTAGCGAGCAGTACTTC
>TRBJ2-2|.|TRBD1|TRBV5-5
CASSSGQGDTGELFF
TGTGCCAGCAGCTCGGGACAGGGTGACACCGGGGAGCTGTTTTTT
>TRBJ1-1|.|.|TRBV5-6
CASSSPRSEEAFF
TGTGCCAGCAGCTCCCCTAGGTCGGAGGAAGCTTTCTTT
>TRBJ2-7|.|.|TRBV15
CATSRDWGGGNEQYF
TGTGCCACCAGCAGAGACTGGGGCGGTGGCAACGAGCAGTACTTC
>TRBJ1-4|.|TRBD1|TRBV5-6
CASSLMTGGHEKLFF
TGTGCCAGCAGCTTGATGACAGGGGGCCATGAAAAACTGTTTTTT
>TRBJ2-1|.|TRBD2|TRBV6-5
CASSYRAGAHNEQFF
TGTGCCAGCAGTTACCGGGCGGGAGCCCACAATGAGCAGTTCTTC
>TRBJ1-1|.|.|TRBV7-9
CASSRETEAFF
TGTGCCAGCAGCCGTGAGACTGAAGCTTTCTTT
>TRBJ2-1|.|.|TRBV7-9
CASSTGESSYNEQFF
TGTGCCAGCAGCACTGGGGAGAGCTCCTACAATGAGCAGTTCTTC
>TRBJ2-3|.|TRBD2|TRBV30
CAWSSGRSDTQYF
TGTGCCTGGAGCAGCGGGAGATCAGATACGCAGTATTTT
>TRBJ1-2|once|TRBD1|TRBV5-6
CASSPRWAPGQGDGYTF
TGTGCCAGCAGCCCGCGCTGGGCTCCGGGACAGGGAGATGGCTACACCTTC
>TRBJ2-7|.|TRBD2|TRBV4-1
CASSQDTTSGVIYEQYF
TGCGCCAGCAGCCAAGATACGACTAGCGGGGTGATTTACGAGCAGTACTTC
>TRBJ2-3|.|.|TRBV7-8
CASSPSADTQYF
TGTGCCAGCAGCCCCAGTGCAGATACGCAGTATTTT
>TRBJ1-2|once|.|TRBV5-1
CASSLAGGDGYTF
TGCGCCAGCAGCTTGGCCGGAGGGGATGGCTACACCTTC
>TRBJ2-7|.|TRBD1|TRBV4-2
CASSYETGSGSYEQYF
TGTGCCAGCAGCTACGAGACAGGGAGTGGGTCCTACGAGCAGTACTTC
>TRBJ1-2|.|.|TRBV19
CASSRPEGAWEYYYGYTF
TGTGCCAGTAGTAGACCCGAAGGGGCGTGGGAATATTACTATGGCTACACCTTC
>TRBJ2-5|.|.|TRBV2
CAGQRERETQYF
TGTGCCGGCCAGAGGGAGCGAGAGACCCAGTACTTC
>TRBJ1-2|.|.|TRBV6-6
CASSYGEQLRGYTF
TGTGCCAGCAGTTACGGCGAGCAACTGAGGGGCTACACCTTC
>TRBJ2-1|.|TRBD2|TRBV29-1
CSVGLAGGIGNEQFF
TGCAGCGTTGGACTAGCGGGAGGAATAGGCAATGAGCAGTTCTTC
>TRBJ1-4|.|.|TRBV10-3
CAIRRGANEKLFF
TGTGCCATCAGGCGGGGAGCAAATGAAAAACTGTTTTTT
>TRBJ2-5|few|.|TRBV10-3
CAISELQEGETQYF
TGTGCCATCAGTGAGCTACAGGAGGGAGAGACCCAGTACTTC
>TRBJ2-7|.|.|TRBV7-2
CASNPGAGVYEQYF
TGTGCCAGCAACCCGGGGGCGGGAGTGTACGAGCAGTACTTC
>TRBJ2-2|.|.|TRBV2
CASSAAGNTGELFF
TGTGCCAGCAGCGCAGCGGGGAACACCGGGGAGCTGTTTTTT
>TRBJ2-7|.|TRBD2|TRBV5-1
CASSDDLAGSYEQYF
TGCGCCAGCAGCGACGATCTAGCGGGGTCCTACGAGCAGTACTTC
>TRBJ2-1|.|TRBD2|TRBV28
CASRTSGNNEQFF
TGTGCCAGCAGGACTAGCGGGAATAATGAGCAGTTCTTC
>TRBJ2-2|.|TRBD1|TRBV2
CASSRQGSNTGELFF
TGTGCCAGCAGTCGACAGGGGAGTAACACCGGGGAGCTGTTTTTT
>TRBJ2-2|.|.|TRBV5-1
CASRAGDTGELFF
TGCGCCAGCAGGGCGGGCGATACCGGGGAGCTGTTTTTT
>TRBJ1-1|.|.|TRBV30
CAWSTGSMNTEAFF
TGTGCCTGGAGTACAGGGTCCATGAACACTGAAGCTTTCTTT